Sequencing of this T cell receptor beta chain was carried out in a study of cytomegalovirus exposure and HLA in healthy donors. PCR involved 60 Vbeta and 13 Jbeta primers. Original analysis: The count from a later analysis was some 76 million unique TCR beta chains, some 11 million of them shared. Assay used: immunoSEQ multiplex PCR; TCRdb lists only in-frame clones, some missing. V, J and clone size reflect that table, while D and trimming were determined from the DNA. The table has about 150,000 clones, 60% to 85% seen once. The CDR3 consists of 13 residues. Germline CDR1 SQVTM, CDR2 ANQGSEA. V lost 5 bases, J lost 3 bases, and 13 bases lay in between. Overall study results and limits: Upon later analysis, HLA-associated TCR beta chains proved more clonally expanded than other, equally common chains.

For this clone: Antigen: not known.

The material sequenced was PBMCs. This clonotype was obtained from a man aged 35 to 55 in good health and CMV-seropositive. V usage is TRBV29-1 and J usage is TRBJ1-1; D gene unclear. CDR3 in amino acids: CSVSEGLDTEAFF. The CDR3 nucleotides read TGCAGCGTTTCAGAGGGTCTGGACACTGAAGCTTTCTTT.